The 30 T cell receptor beta chains in this list originate from one sample, sequenced in a study of blood T cell repertoires in COVID-19. Data came from immunoSEQ multiplex PCR; TCRdb stores just in-frame clones and leaves some out. The sample holds roughly 100,000 clones, 87% seen once. Sample: peripheral blood. Receptor source: a woman between 50 and 59 years old with COVID-19, enrolled during active disease.

V gene TRBV10-3 combines with J gene TRBJ2-1; 10 bases agree with TRBD2. CDR3 length equals 15 residues. Germline CDR1 and CDR2: ENHRY and SYGVKD. V lost 5 bases and J lost 3; bases outside the gene matches: 4. The CDR3 bases are TGTGCCATCAGTTTAGCGGGGGGAATCTACAATGAGCAGTTCTTC. Translated: CAISLAGGIYNEQFF.

The genes are TRBV10-3 and TRBJ1-5, with D unresolved. The CDR3 consists of 13 residues. Germline CDR1 reads ENHRY; CDR2 reads SYGVKD. Trimming cost V 6 bases and J 4 bases, with 10 bases left between them. CDR3 DNA: TGTGCCATCAGCCGGGAGAGAAATCAGCCCCAGCATTTT. Translating it yields CAISRERNQPQHF.

This rearrangement joins TRBV30 to TRBJ2-7, with 7 positions matching TRBD2. The V segment lost 8 bases and the J segment 1 base; nucleotides outside the gene matches: 14. This CDR3 contains 15 residues. Germline V CDR1 and CDR2: GTSNPN, SVGIG (reference sequence). The CDR3 is CATGGGGSSSYEQYF. CDR3 nucleotides: TGTGCCACCGGTGGGGGGGGGTCATCATCCTACGAGCAGTACTTC.

The genes are TRBV7-2 and TRBJ2-7, with D possibly TRBD2 on 6 matching bases. The ends were cut back, 3 bases at V and 2 bases at J, with 11 bases in the middle. CDR1 is SGHTA and CDR2 is FQGNSA in the germline V gene. This CDR3 contains 14 residues. CDR3 protein: CASSFRGRPYEQYF. The CDR3 coding sequence is TGTGCCAGCAGCTTCCGGGGGAGACCCTACGAGCAGTACTTC.

The chain uses TRBV3-1 (or the pseudogene TRBV3-2) and TRBJ2-7, with 8 bases lining up with TRBD1. The trim removed 4 bases at V and 6 bases at J, leaving 2 bases unmatched. The germline V gene has CDR1 LGHDT and CDR2 YNNKEL (reference sequence). The CDR3 covers 12 residues. CDR3 in amino acids: CASSRDRGEQYF. DNA for the CDR3: TGTGCCAGCAGCCGAGACAGGGGCGAGCAGTACTTC.

The V call is TRBV7-9, the J call TRBJ2-3; TRBD2 matches 9 bases. V gave up 4 bases and J gave up 3 bases; unmatched junction bases: 5. From germline, CDR1 is SEHNR and CDR2 FQNEAQ (reference sequence). This CDR3 spans 15 amino acids. The CDR3 region has the DNA TGTGCCAGCAGCTCCTTAGCGGGGGTGACAGATACGCAGTATTTT. It codes for CASSSLAGVTDTQYF. The variable domain in full, completed from reference TRBV7-9 and TRBJ2-3, reads DTGVSQNPRHKITKRGQNVTFRCDPISEHNRLYWYRQTLGQGPEFLTYFQNEAQLEKSRLLSDRFSAERPKGSFSTLEIQRTEQGDSAMYLCASSSLAGVTDTQYFGPGTRLTVL.

The V and J genes are TRBV7-6 and TRBJ2-2; 7 nucleotides line up with TRBD2. The CDR3 has 16 amino acids. The V gene's germline CDR1 is SGHVS and CDR2 FNYEAQ. The V and J ends lost 5 bases and 0 bases, in that order; junction bases with no gene match: 6. As DNA, the CDR3 is TGTGCCAGCAGCCCCACGGGAGGTGCGAACACCGGGGAGCTGTTTTTT. Amino acids: CASSPTGGANTGELFF.

Remarks on this clone: Because the CDR3's place on the DNA is in doubt, the DNA is left out and the CDR3 is given as listed by TCRdb. The chain joins TRBV15 to TRBJ2-3; no DNA check was done on the table's D call, TRBD2. Germline V gives CDR1 LNHNV, CDR2 YYDKDF (reference sequence). Inclusive of both ends, the CDR3 amounts to 20 amino acids. CDR3 in amino acids: CATSSPDLSVPGTRTDTQYF.

This clone was detected only a few times. The chain couples TRBV25-1 to TRBJ1-5, with D uncertain. The CDR3 has 13 amino acids. The germline V gene has CDR1 MGHDK and CDR2 SYGVNS. The germline V and J ends were trimmed by 5 bases and 4 bases, with 9 bases remaining between them. The CDR3 loop is CASSHGENQPQHF. DNA of the CDR3: TGTGCCAGCAGTCACGGGGAAAATCAGCCCCAGCATTTT.

The chain joins TRBV3-1 (or the pseudogene TRBV3-2) to TRBJ2-7, with D unresolved. CDR1 LGHDT and CDR2 YNNKEL come from the germline V gene (reference sequence). Trimming removed 4 bases from V and 5 bases from J, with 15 bases in between. CDR3 size: 14 residues. CDR3 sequence: CASSLAPNVDEQYF. CDR3 nucleotide sequence: TGTGCCAGCAGCCTCGCTCCTAATGTCGACGAGCAGTACTTC.

V usage is TRBV9 and J usage is TRBJ2-7, with 11 bases matching TRBD1. Germline V CDR1 and CDR2: SGDLS, YYNGEE. V was clipped by 4 bases and J by 3 bases; unmatched bases: 3. The CDR3 extends over 14 amino acids. This chain's CDR3 is CASSSGTGGYEQYF. The CDR3 DNA sequence: TGTGCCAGCAGCTCAGGGACAGGGGGCTACGAGCAGTACTTC.

The CDR3 reads CASSLEQVGSREEQYF. The CDR3 nucleotides are TGTGCCAGCAGCTTGGAACAGGTCGGGTCCCGGGAGGAGCAGTACTTC. The V call is TRBV5-4, the J call TRBJ2-7, with D maybe TRBD2 (6 bases). CDR1 SGHNT and CDR2 YYREEE come from the germline V gene (reference sequence). V lost 0 bases, J lost 7 bases, and 20 bases lay in between. The CDR3 runs 16 residues.

This rearrangement joins TRBV6-6 to TRBJ2-1; perhaps TRBD2 as D (6 bases). CDR3 length: 15 amino acids. Trimming removed 7 bases from V and 0 bases from J, with 13 bases in between. Germline loops: CDR1 MNHNY, CDR2 SVGAGI (reference sequence). The CDR3 region is CASKELANSYNEQFF. CDR3 bases: TGTGCCAGCAAGGAACTAGCCAACTCCTACAATGAGCAGTTCTTC.

CDR3 in DNA: TGTGCCAGCAGTTCCCCCTTAGAGCAGTACTTC. Its protein product is CASSSPLEQYF. The gene calls are TRBV28 and TRBJ2-7; no reliable D call. The CDR3 is made up of 11 amino acids. V was shortened by 4 bases and J by 7 bases, with 8 bases between the two germline ends. From germline, CDR1 is MDHEN and CDR2 SYDVKM.

This clone was counted between two and nine times. The rearrangement joins TRBV6-5 to TRBJ2-2; perhaps TRBD1 as D (5 bases). V was clipped by 2 bases and J by 1 base, with 8 bases between them. The CDR3 runs to 15 residues. Germline-derived CDR1 and CDR2 are MNHEY and SVGAGI. The chain's CDR3 is CASSYRQGNTGELFF. DNA for the CDR3: TGTGCCAGCAGTTACCGCCAGGGGAACACCGGGGAGCTGTTTTTT.

The chain combines TRBV7-3 with TRBJ1-6, with a weak D call TRBD1 (6 bases). V dropped 3 bases and J dropped 9 bases, with 9 bases sitting between them. The CDR3 is 13 residues long. Germline CDR1 and CDR2: SGHTA and FQGTGA. CDR3 sequence reads: CASSFDRRSPLHF. The CDR3 DNA follows: TGTGCCAGCAGCTTTGACAGGCGTTCACCCCTCCACTTT.

This chain uses TRBV7-3 with TRBJ1-3; D is uncertain. V lost 2 bases, J lost 1 base, and 15 bases lay in between. Germline V CDR1 and CDR2: SGHTA, FQGTGA. CDR3 length: 17 residues. The CDR3 loop reads CASSLLGPSVSGNTIYF. CDR3 DNA: TGTGCCAGCAGCTTACTTGGGCCGAGTGTGTCTGGAAACACCATATATTTT.

V gene TRBV5-6 combines with J gene TRBJ1-6; 7 nucleotides agree with TRBD1. J gave up 5 bases and V 2 bases, and 4 bases lay outside the gene matches. This CDR3 has 15 residues. Germline V gene lookup returns CDR1 SGHDT and CDR2 YYEEEE. The CDR3 DNA reads TGTGCCAGCAGCTTCCGGGACAGCGATAATTCACCCCTCCACTTT. Its protein is CASSFRDSDNSPLHF.

The V and J genes are TRBV14 and TRBJ2-7; 7 bases are a match to TRBD2. The J segment lost 3 bases and the V segment lost 0 bases, leaving 11 bases of the junction unmatched. This CDR3 is built from 17 residues. Germline CDR1 and CDR2: SGHDN and FVKESK. The CDR3 reads CASSQDLGLADIYEQYF. The CDR3 nucleotides are TGTGCCAGCAGCCAAGATCTGGGGCTAGCGGATATCTACGAGCAGTACTTC.

The genes are TRBV27 and TRBJ2-7; tentative D call: TRBD1 (6 bases). There are 13 residues in the CDR3. Trimming pared 5 bases from V and 8 bases from J, leaving 16 bases between. Germline CDR1 is MNHEY and CDR2 is SMNVEV (reference sequence). Here the CDR3 reads CASSPDSPHKQYF. CDR3 coding DNA: TGTGCCAGCAGTCCGGACAGCCCGCACAAGCAGTACTTC.

The genes are TRBV19 and TRBJ2-7, with a tentative D call TRBD1 (6 bases). Germline V lookup: CDR1 LNHDA, CDR2 SQIVND (reference sequence). The CDR3 totals 14 residues. Deletions cut 4 bases from V and 2 bases from J, with 12 bases between. CDR3 nucleotide sequence: TGTGCCAGTAGTACCCCCCAGGGGACCTACGAGCAGTACTTC. Its protein product is CASSTPQGTYEQYF.

The chain employs TRBV19 and TRBJ2-1; D might be TRBD2 (5 bases). The CDR3 length is 13 residues. Germline V lookup: CDR1 LNHDA, CDR2 SQIVND (reference sequence). Trimming stripped 7 bases from V and 7 bases from J, with 14 bases between. The CDR3 loop reads CASTGSWRNEQFF. The CDR3 DNA reads TGTGCCAGTACGGGATCCTGGAGGAATGAGCAGTTCTTC. Variable domain in full (rest from reference TRBV19 and TRBJ2-1): DGGITQSPKYLFRKEGQNVTLSCEQNLNHDAMYWYRQDPGQGLRLIYYSQIVNDFQKGDIAEGYSVSREKKESFPLTVTSAQKNPTAFYLCASTGSWRNEQFFGPGTRLTVL.

The chain uses TRBV5-6 and TRBJ1-4; D is unclear. CDR1 SGHDT and CDR2 YYEEEE come from the germline V gene. V shed 4 bases and J shed 6 bases, with 10 bases lying between them. This CDR3 contains 13 residues. The CDR3, as DNA: TGTGCCAGCAGCACGTTCGGGGATGAAAAACTGTTTTTT. Protein sequence: CASSTFGDEKLFF.

The chain is built from TRBV14 and TRBJ1-2; D gene uncertain. The germline V gene has CDR1 SGHDN and CDR2 FVKESK. The CDR3 spans 16 residues. Deletions cut 0 bases from V and 4 bases from J, with 15 bases between. CDR3 nucleotide sequence: TGTGCCAGCAGCCAAGATCACTGGGCCAGCCCCTATGGCTACACCTTC. This sequence encodes CASSQDHWASPYGYTF.

J is TRBJ2-1 and V is TRBV5-4; D is perhaps TRBD1 (6 bases). Germline CDR1 SGHNT, CDR2 YYREEE (reference sequence). V lost 1 base and J lost 3, with 14 bases in between. This CDR3 is built from 16 residues. The CDR3 nucleotides read TGTGCCAGCAGCTTGTTCTTAGTACAGGGCTACAATGAGCAGTTCTTC. This sequence encodes CASSLFLVQGYNEQFF.

The rearrangement joins TRBV12-3 or TRBV12-4 to TRBJ2-7, with no clear D. CDR3 size: 11 residues. Trimming pared 4 bases from V and 5 bases from J, leaving 6 bases between. The CDR3 region is CASSSFHEQYF. DNA of the CDR3: TGTGCCAGCAGTTCTTTCCACGAGCAGTACTTC.

The V gene is TRBV5-6, the J gene TRBJ2-7, with TRBD1 matching over 10 bases. Germline CDR1 SGHDT, CDR2 YYEEEE. The junction had 2 bases not matched to a gene; V was cut back by 2 bases and J by 3 bases. The CDR3 has 14 residues. CDR3 bases: TGTGCCAGCAGCTTTGGGACAGGGGTCTACGAGCAGTACTTC. It is translated as CASSFGTGVYEQYF.

The chain links TRBV4-3 to TRBJ1-5; D remains ambiguous. Trimming pared 2 bases from V and 6 bases from J, leaving 8 bases between. CDR1 is LGHNA and CDR2 is YSLEER in the germline V gene. The length of the CDR3 is 13 residues. CDR3 in DNA: TGCGCCAGCAGCCAAACCGAAGCTCAGCCCCAGCATTTT. Amino acid sequence: CASSQTEAQPQHF.

The chain combines TRBV6-5 with TRBJ1-6, with 8 bases matching TRBD1. The CDR3 is 14 residues long. Germline V gene sequence: CDR1 MNHEY, CDR2 SVGAGI. V lost 7 bases to trimming and J lost 5 bases; unmatched junction nucleotides: 4. DNA for the CDR3: TGTGCCAGCATCGGACAGGGTAATAATTCACCCCTCCACTTT. It yields the protein CASIGQGNNSPLHF.

The rearrangement joins TRBV5-1 to TRBJ2-7, with TRBD1 matching 10 bases. The CDR3 consists of 15 residues. Germline V lookup: CDR1 SGHRS, CDR2 YFSETQ. V lost 4 bases to trimming and J lost 2 bases; unmatched junction nucleotides: 6. DNA of the CDR3: TGCGCCAGCAGCGCGACCGGGACAGGGGCCTACGAGCAGTACTTC. It yields the protein CASSATGTGAYEQYF.